This passage covers 14 T cell receptor beta chains from one sample sequenced in a study of T cells in Graves' hyperthyroidism and ophthalmopathy. Amplified TCR beta CDR3 regions derived from RNA transcripts. During a first-round RT-PCR of the TCR CDR3, the HTBI primer set was used. TCRdb re-called the multiplex PCR reads with MiXCR, one entry per CDR3 protein. The data contain over 90,000 distinct CDR3 sequences, about 50% of them singletons. Sequencing used blood. Receptors were obtained from a man aged 35-49 years with Graves' hyperthyroidism.

As concerns this clonotype: This likely comes from a read error, as the CDR3 has no conserved phenylalanine or tryptophan at its end. The chain links TRBV6-1 to TRBJ1-1; D ambiguous. The CDR3 loop spans 11 amino acids. In germline, CDR1 is MNHNS, CDR2 SASEGT. Written as DNA, the CDR3 is TGTGCCAGCAGTGTGAACACGGAAGCTTTCTCT. Translating it yields CASSVNTEAFS.

The chain carries TRBV19 and TRBJ2-2; 7 positions match TRBD1. From germline, CDR1 is LNHDA and CDR2 SQIVND (reference sequence). This CDR3 is built from 15 residues. With V trimmed by 5 bases and J by 8 bases, 11 bases remained unmatched. CDR3 in DNA: TGTGCCAGTAGTGTGGTACAGGGGTCCTCTGGGGAGCTGTTTTTT. Translating gives CASSVVQGSSGELFF.

This clonotype was recorded many times. The CDR3 DNA reads TGCAGTCTGCTCCCCGGCGTAGGGCACAATGAGCAGTTCTTC. Protein: CSLLPGVGHNEQFF. This chain connects TRBV20-1 to TRBJ2-1; no reliable D call. CDR1 and CDR2 from the germline V gene are DFQATT and SNEGSKA (reference sequence). CDR3 length equals 14 residues. V was cut by 8 bases and J by 5 bases, with 19 bases left in between.

In its sample, this clonotype was seen many times. V and J are TRBV6-2 or TRBV6-3 and TRBJ2-7; possible D gene TRBD1, 6 bases. Germline CDR1 and CDR2: MNHEY and SVGEGT. The CDR3 totals 14 residues. V lost 6 bases, J lost 2 bases, and 14 bases lay in between. The CDR3 spells CASRHPDSPYEQYF. Written as DNA, the CDR3 is TGTGCCAGCAGACACCCGGACAGTCCCTACGAGCAGTACTTC.

Turning to this clonotype: At one of its ends the junction is not consistent with the germline gene, which may arise from a read error. This rearrangement joins TRBV4-2 to TRBJ2-3; D not certain. Per the germline V gene, CDR1 is LGHNA and CDR2 is YNFKEQ. This CDR3 region has 16 residues. Here the CDR3 reads CASSQDSAGGTDTQYF. The CDR3 region has the DNA TGCGCCAGCAGCCAAGATTCGGCAGGAGGCACAGATACGCAGTATTTT.

This clonotype occurred many times. The gene calls are TRBV11-2 and TRBJ2-1; 10 bases are a match to TRBD2. Unmatched junction bases numbered 6, after V lost 4 bases and J lost 6 bases. CDR1 is SGHAT, CDR2 FQNNGV, per germline. This CDR3 is 15 amino acids long. The CDR3 spells CASSYSAGGGNEQFF. In DNA, the CDR3 is TGTGCCAGCAGCTATTCAGCGGGAGGGGGCAATGAGCAGTTCTTC.

A single count supports this clonotype. A clone one base away is much larger, so this may be a read error. CDR3 in DNA: TGCGCCAGCAGCTTGGTGGGGGGGCAGACTGAAGCTTTCTTT. It codes for CASSLVGGQTEAFF. This rearrangement joins TRBV5-1 to TRBJ1-1; TRBD1 might be the D (6 bases). CDR1 is SGHRS, CDR2 YFSETQ, per germline. The CDR3 length is 14 residues. Between the trimmed V and J ends, which lost 0 bases and 5 bases, there was a span of 11 bases.

In regard to this clonotype: This likely comes from a read error, as the CDR3 has no conserved phenylalanine or tryptophan at its end. Because the CDR3's place on the DNA is in doubt, the DNA is left out and the CDR3 is given as listed by TCRdb. The CDR3 protein is CATGRALT. The gene calls are TRBV15 and TRBJ2-6. Per the germline V gene, CDR1 is LNHNV and CDR2 is YYDKDF (reference sequence). Inclusive of both ends, the CDR3 amounts to 8 amino acids.

About this clonotype: Mismatch with germline at one junction end may stem from a read error. This sequence joins TRBV6-5 and TRBJ2-1, with a tentative D call TRBD1 (5 bases). The CDR3 spans 13 residues. The V gene's germline CDR1 is MNHEY and CDR2 SVGAGI. This chain's CDR3 is CASSRQRNNEQLF. The CDR3 DNA sequence: TGTGCCAGCAGTCGACAGCGAAACAATGAGCAGCTCTTC.

The chain joins TRBV7-2 to TRBJ2-3; the match to TRBD2 covers 9 bases. V lost 5 bases, J lost 2 bases, and 8 bases stayed unmatched. Germline CDR1 SGHTA, CDR2 FQGNSA. The CDR3 length is 16 residues. This CDR3 reads CASSLPTSGNTDTQYF. In DNA, the CDR3 is TGTGCCAGCAGCCTACCGACTAGCGGTAACACAGATACGCAGTATTTT.

Concerning this clonotype: A much larger clone sits a single nucleotide away, making a read error possible. The chain carries TRBV28 and TRBJ2-7; D is unclear. Germline V gene sequence: CDR1 MDHEN, CDR2 SYDVKM. The CDR3 runs to 13 residues. The V and J ends lost 8 bases and 3 bases respectively, with 14 bases between them. The CDR3 is CASCTGRDYEQYF. CDR3 DNA: TGTGCCAGCTGCACGGGTAGGGACTACGAGCAGTACTTC.

The chain couples TRBV20-1 to TRBJ2-1, with TRBD2 matching over 9 bases. Germline V gene data show CDR1 as DFQATT and CDR2 as SNEGSKA (reference sequence). This CDR3 region has 15 residues. V lost 6 bases to trimming and J lost 7 bases; unmatched junction nucleotides: 13. The CDR3 coding sequence is TGCAGTGCCTCTCCGGCGGGGGGGGCCTCTAATGAGCAGTTCTTC. This translates into CSASPAGGASNEQFF.

The chain recombines TRBV12-3 or TRBV12-4 with TRBJ1-2, with 10 positions matching TRBD1. V trimming: 4 bases; J trimming: 5 bases; junction bases outside the gene matches: 4. The CDR3 is 14 amino acids. The CDR3 bases are TGTGCCAGCAGTTACGGACAGGGGGGGTATGGCTACACCTTC. Encoded protein: CASSYGQGGYGYTF.

This clonotype has only a few counts. Possible read error: a much larger clone is one base away. This chain connects TRBV6-1 to TRBJ2-1; D remains unclear. Per the germline V gene, CDR1 is MNHNS and CDR2 is SASEGT. V was shortened by 1 base and J by 14 bases, with 6 bases between the two germline ends. The CDR3 is made up of 10 amino acids. The DNA of the CDR3 is TGTGCCAGCAGTGAAGTGTTAAAGTTCTTC. It encodes CASSEVLKFF.